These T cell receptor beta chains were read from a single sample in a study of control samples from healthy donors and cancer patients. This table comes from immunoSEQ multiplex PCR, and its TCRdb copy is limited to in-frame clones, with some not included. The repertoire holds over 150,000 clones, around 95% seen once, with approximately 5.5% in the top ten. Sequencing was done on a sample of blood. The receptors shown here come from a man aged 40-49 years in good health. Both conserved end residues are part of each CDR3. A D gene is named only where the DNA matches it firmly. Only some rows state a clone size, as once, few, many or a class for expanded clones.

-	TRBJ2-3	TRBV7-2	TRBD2	CASSYISGKSTDTQYF	TGTGCCAGCAGCTATATTAGCGGGAAAAGCACAGATACGCAGTATTTT
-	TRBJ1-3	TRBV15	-	CATSRPGGAGDTIYF	TGTGCCACCAGCAGACCCGGGGGAGCGGGAGACACCATATATTTT
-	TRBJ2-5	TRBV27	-	CASSLPGQQETQYF	TGTGCCAGCAGTTTGCCCGGGCAGCAAGAGACCCAGTACTTC
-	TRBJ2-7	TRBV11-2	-	CASSLGRGRALEQYF	TGTGCCAGCAGCTTAGGGAGAGGCAGAGCGCTAGAGCAGTACTTC
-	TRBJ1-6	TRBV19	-	CASSINSYNSPLHF	TGTGCCAGTAGTATCAACTCCTATAATTCACCCCTCCACTTT
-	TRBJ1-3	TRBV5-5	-	CASSPVLGSGNTIYF	TGTGCCAGCAGCCCGGTCTTGGGCTCTGGAAACACCATATATTTT
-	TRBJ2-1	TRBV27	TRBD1	CASSPPGQGVYNEQFF	TGTGCCAGCAGTCCACCAGGTCAGGGGGTTTACAATGAGCAGTTCTTC
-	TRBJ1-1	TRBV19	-	CASIGGAGTEAFF	TGTGCCAGCATTGGAGGGGCGGGCACTGAAGCTTTCTTT
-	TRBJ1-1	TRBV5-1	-	CASSLLSGGVTEAFF	TGCGCCAGCAGCTTGCTTTCGGGGGGCGTCACTGAAGCTTTCTTT
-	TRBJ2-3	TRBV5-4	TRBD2	CASSLTSTAGWVTDTQYF	TGTGCCAGCAGCTTGACGTCAACAGCGGGGTGGGTCACAGATACGCAGTATTTT
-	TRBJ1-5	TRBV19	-	CASSTALESNQPQHF	TGTGCCAGTAGTACGGCCCTCGAGAGCAATCAGCCCCAGCATTTT
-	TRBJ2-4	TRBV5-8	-	CASSRGRKNIQYF	TGTGCCAGCAGCCGGGGACGGAAAAACATTCAGTACTTC
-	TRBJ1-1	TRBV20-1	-	CSAGGERAFF	TGCAGTGCTGGGGGGGAGAGGGCTTTCTTT
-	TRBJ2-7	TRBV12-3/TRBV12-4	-	CASSWAGTYEQYF	TGTGCCAGCAGCTGGGCAGGGACCTACGAGCAGTACTTC
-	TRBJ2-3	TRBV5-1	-	CASSPPGDTQYF	TGCGCCAGCAGCCCGCCAGGGGATACGCAGTATTTT
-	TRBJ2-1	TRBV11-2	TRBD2	CASSLGAGGRNEQFF	TGTGCCAGCAGCTTAGGAGCGGGGGGGCGAAATGAGCAGTTCTTC
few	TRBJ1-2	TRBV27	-	CASSLSNMGGYTF	TGTGCCAGCAGTTTAAGTAACATGGGCGGCTACACCTTC
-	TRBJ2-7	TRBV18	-	CASSPVPGRYEQYF	TGTGCCAGCTCACCGGTCCCGGGGAGGTACGAGCAGTACTTC
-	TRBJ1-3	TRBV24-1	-	CATSDGFSGNTIYF	TGTGCCACCAGTGATGGTTTCTCTGGAAACACCATATATTTT
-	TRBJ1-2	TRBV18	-	CASSPSGDGYTF	TGTGCCAGCTCACCTTCGGGGGATGGCTACACCTTC
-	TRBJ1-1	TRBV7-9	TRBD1	CASSPAGQGGAEAFF	TGTGCCAGCAGCCCAGCGGGACAGGGAGGAGCTGAAGCTTTCTTT
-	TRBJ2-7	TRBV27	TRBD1	CASSYGDSRNYEQYF	TGTGCCAGCAGTTATGGGGACAGTCGGAACTACGAGCAGTACTTC
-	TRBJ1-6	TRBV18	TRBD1	CASSSTGNNSPLHF	TGTGCCAGCTCATCGACAGGGAATAATTCACCCCTCCACTTT
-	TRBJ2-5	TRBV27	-	CASSSSLGAETQYF	TGTGCCAGCAGTTCCTCCTTAGGGGCAGAGACCCAGTACTTC
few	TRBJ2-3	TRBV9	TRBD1	CASSSLGQGITDTQYF	TGTGCCAGCAGCTCCCTAGGACAGGGTATCACAGATACGCAGTATTTT
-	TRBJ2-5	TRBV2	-	CASSEYGLGGGTQYF	TGTGCCAGCAGTGAATATGGACTAGGGGGTGGGACCCAGTACTTC
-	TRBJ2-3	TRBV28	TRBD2	CASTKLAGITDTQYF	TGTGCCAGCACGAAACTAGCGGGAATCACAGATACGCAGTATTTT
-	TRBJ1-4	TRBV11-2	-	CASSSHRTGAGSFF	TGTGCCAGCAGCTCCCACCGGACGGGTGCAGGGTCGTTTTTT
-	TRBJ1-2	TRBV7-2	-	CASSSFTTGANYGYTF	TGTGCCAGCAGCTCCTTTACGACAGGAGCTAACTATGGCTACACCTTC
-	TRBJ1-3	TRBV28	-	CASNLPGTGNTIYF	TGTGCCAGCAACCTCCCGGGGACTGGAAACACCATATATTTT
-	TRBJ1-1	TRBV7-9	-	CASSLSANTEAFF	TGTGCCAGCAGCTTATCTGCGAACACTGAAGCTTTCTTT
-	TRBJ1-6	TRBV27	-	CASSLGEGPGSPLHF	TGTGCCAGCAGTTTAGGGGAAGGACCGGGTTCACCCCTCCACTTT
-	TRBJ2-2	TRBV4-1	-	CASSHEDTGELFF	TGCGCCAGCAGCCACGAGGACACCGGGGAGCTGTTTTTT
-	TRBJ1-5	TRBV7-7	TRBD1	CASSSPVTGARLDQPQHF	TGTGCCAGCAGCTCCCCCGTGACAGGGGCTAGGTTGGATCAGCCCCAGCATTTT
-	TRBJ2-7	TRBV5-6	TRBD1	CASSRGTGIHQQYF	TGTGCCAGCAGCCGAGGGACAGGGATACATCAGCAGTACTTC
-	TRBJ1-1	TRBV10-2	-	CASATGTETEAFF	TGCGCCAGCGCTACAGGGACTGAGACTGAAGCTTTCTTT
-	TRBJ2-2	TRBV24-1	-	CATSDRGASGELFF	TGTGCCACCAGTGATCGGGGGGCGAGCGGGGAGCTGTTTTTT
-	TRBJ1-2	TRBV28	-	CASSPAPSFSGYTF	TGTGCCAGCAGCCCGGCACCCTCTTTCAGTGGCTACACCTTC
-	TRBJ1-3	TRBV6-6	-	CASSYEGNSGNTIYF	TGTGCCAGCAGTTACGAGGGGAACTCTGGAAACACCATATATTTT
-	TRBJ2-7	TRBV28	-	CASSPRRVAYEQYF	TGTGCCAGCAGCCCTCGCAGGGTGGCCTACGAGCAGTACTTC
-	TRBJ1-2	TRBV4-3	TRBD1	CASSHLQGAPGYGYTF	TGCGCCAGCAGCCACCTACAGGGGGCGCCGGGCTATGGCTACACCTTC
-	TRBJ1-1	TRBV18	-	CASSPRAGNTEAFF	TGTGCCAGCTCACCAAGGGCAGGGAACACTGAAGCTTTCTTT
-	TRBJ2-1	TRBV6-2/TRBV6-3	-	CASSYLPPTNEQFF	TGTGCCAGCAGTTACCTGCCCCCAACCAATGAGCAGTTCTTC
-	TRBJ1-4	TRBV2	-	CASSTQGLGEKLFF	TGTGCCAGCAGTACCCAGGGATTAGGTGAAAAACTGTTTTTT
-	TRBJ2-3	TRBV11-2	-	CASSLERIPGPQYTDTQYF	TGTGCCAGCAGCTTAGAACGGATACCGGGACCGCAGTACACAGATACGCAGTATTTT
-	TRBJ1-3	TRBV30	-	CAWSGPISGNTIYF	TGTGCCTGGAGCGGACCCATCTCTGGAAACACCATATATTTT
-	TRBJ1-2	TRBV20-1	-	CSARRDGYTF	TGCAGTGCTAGAAGGGATGGCTACACCTTC
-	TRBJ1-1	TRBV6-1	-	CASSEIRRYTEAFF	TGTGCCAGCAGTGAAATCCGTCGGTACACTGAAGCTTTCTTT
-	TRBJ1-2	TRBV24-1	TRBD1	CATSETGQGRANYGYTF	TGTGCCACCAGTGAGACGGGACAGGGTCGAGCTAACTATGGCTACACCTTC
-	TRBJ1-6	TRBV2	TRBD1	CASSFGQGTSPLHF	TGTGCCAGCAGTTTTGGACAGGGGACCTCACCCCTCCACTTT
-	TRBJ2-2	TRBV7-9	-	CASTERGDTGELFF	TGTGCCAGCACCGAGAGAGGGGACACCGGGGAGCTGTTTTTT
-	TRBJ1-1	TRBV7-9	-	CASSFGSTEAFF	TGTGCCAGCAGCTTCGGTAGCACTGAAGCTTTCTTT
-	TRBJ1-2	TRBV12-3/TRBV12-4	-	CASSWGGGYGYTF	TGTGCCAGCAGTTGGGGGGGCGGGTATGGCTACACCTTC
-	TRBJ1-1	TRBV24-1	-	CATSEPGSPIEGAFF	TGTGCCACCAGTGAACCCGGGTCACCAATCGAAGGGGCTTTCTTT
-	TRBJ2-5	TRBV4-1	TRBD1	CASSQEGTGMTQYF	TGCGCCAGCAGCCAAGAGGGGACAGGGATGACCCAGTACTTC
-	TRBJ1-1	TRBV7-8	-	CASSLVLGQGTEAFF	TGTGCCAGCAGCTTAGTTTTGGGGCAGGGCACTGAAGCTTTCTTT